This T cell receptor beta chain was found in a study of shared clonotypes between healthy human individuals. Assay execution took place at the deep level. Only in-frame clones appear in the TCRdb table, and some are missing; sequencing was by immunoSEQ multiplex PCR. The table has about 490,000 clones, over 75% seen once; the top ten hold roughly 13%. Broader study findings: Sharing of clonotypes among donors was expected to vary with sequencing depth.

Healthy HIV-negative adults without recent acute infections or vaccinations served as donors. The unsorted samples took tens of millions of PBMCs to get genomic DNA. This clone was counted only a few times. The antigen is unknown. Deletions cut 3 bases from V and 7 bases from J, with 11 bases between. Looked up from germline, CDR1 is SGDLS and CDR2 is YYNGEE. This CDR3 region has 13 residues. The sample taken for sequencing was PBMCs. This chain links TRBV9 with TRBJ2-1; D is possibly TRBD2 (6 bases). The clonotype originates from a woman between 35 and 50 years old in good health. Some clones in this sample may be carry-over from other donors' samples. CDR3 sequence (DNA): TGTGCCAGCAGCGAACGGGAGTATAATGAGCAGTTCTTC. Protein product: CASSEREYNEQFF.